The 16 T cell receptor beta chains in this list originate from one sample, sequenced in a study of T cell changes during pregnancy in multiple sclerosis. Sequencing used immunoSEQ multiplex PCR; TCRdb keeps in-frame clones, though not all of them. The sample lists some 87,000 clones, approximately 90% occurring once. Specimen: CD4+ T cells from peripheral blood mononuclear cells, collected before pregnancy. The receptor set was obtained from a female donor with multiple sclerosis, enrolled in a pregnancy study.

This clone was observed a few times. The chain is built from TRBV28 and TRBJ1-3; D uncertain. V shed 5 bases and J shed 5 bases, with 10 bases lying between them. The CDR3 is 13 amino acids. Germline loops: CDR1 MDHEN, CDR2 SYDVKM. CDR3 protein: CASSREVRNTIYF. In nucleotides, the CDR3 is TGTGCCAGCAGTAGGGAGGTGCGAAACACCATATATTTT.

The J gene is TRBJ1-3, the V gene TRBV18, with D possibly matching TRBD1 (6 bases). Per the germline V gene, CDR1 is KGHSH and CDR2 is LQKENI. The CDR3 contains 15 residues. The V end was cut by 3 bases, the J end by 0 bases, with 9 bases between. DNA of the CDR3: TGTGCCAGCTCACCTGACAGGTTCTCTGGAAACACCATATATTTT. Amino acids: CASSPDRFSGNTIYF.

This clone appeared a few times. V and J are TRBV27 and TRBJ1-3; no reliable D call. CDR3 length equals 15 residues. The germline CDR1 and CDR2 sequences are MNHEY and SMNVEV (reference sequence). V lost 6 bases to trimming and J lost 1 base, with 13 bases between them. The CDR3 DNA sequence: TGTGCCAGCAGGCGGGAGGCAGTTTCTGGAAACACCATATATTTT. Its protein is CASRREAVSGNTIYF.

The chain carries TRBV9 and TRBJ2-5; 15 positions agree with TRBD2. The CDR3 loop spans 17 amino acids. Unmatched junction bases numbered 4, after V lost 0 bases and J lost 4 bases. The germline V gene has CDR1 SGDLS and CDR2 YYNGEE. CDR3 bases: TGTGCCAGCAGCGTAGGGACTAGCGGGGGGGCCAGAGAGACCCAGTACTTC. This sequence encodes CASSVGTSGGARETQYF.

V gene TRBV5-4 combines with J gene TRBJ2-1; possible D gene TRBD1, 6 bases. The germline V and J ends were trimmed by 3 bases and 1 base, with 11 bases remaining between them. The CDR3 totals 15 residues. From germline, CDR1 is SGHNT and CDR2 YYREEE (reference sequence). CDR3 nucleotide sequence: TGTGCCAGCAGCTCTGGACAGAGTTCCTACAATGAGCAGTTCTTC. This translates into CASSSGQSSYNEQFF.

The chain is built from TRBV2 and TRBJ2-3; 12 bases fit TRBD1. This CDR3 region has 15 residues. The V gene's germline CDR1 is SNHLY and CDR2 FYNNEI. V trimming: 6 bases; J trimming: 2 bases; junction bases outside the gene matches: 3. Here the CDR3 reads CASSGTGGFTDTQYF. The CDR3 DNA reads TGTGCCAGCAGCGGGACAGGGGGCTTCACAGATACGCAGTATTTT.

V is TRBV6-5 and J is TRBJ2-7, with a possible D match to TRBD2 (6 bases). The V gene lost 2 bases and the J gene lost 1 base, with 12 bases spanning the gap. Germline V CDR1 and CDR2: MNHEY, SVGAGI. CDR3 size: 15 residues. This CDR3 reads CASSYGRGRSYEQYF. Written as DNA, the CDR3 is TGTGCCAGCAGTTACGGGCGGGGAAGGTCCTACGAGCAGTACTTC.

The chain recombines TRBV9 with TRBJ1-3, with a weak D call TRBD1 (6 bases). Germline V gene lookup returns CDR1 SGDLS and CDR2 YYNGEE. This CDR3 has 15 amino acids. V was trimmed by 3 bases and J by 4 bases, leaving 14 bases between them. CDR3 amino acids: CASSGGGGIGNTIYF. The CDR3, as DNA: TGTGCCAGCAGCGGAGGGGGAGGGATCGGAAACACCATATATTTT.

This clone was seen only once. CDR3 nucleotide sequence: TGTGCCAGCAGCTCCCCGAAGGGGATAGTTAATGAAGCTTTCTTT. It encodes CASSSPKGIVNEAFF. This chain links TRBV7-9 with TRBJ1-1; D may be TRBD1 (5 bases). The CDR3 is made up of 15 amino acids. The germline V and J ends were trimmed by 4 bases and 7 bases, with 19 bases remaining between them. Germline lookup yields CDR1 SEHNR and CDR2 FQNEAQ (reference sequence).

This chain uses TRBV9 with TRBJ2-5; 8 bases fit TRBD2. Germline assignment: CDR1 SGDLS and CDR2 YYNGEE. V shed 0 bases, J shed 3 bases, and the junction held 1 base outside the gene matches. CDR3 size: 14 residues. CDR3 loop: CASSVGGGKETQYF. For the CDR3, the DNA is TGTGCCAGCAGCGTAGGCGGGGGGAAAGAGACCCAGTACTTC.

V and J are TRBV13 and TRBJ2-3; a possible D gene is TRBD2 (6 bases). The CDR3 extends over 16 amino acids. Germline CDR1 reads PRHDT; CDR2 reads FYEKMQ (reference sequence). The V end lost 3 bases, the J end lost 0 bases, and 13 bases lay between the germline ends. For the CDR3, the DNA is TGTGCCAGCAGCTTTCGGTACGGGACTAGCACAGATACGCAGTATTTT. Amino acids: CASSFRYGTSTDTQYF. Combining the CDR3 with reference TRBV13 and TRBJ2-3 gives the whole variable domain AAGVIQSPRHLIKEKRETATLKCYPIPRHDTVYWYQQGPGQDPQFLISFYEKMQSDKGSIPDRFSAQQFSDYHSELNMSSLELGDSALYFCASSFRYGTSTDTQYFGPGTRLTVL.

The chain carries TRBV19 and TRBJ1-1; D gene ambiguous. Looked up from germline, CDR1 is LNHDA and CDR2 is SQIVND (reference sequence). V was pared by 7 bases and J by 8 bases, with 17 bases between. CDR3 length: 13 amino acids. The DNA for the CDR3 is TGTGCCAGTAATTCCGCCAGGCAATCCGAAGCTTTCTTT. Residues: CASNSARQSEAFF.

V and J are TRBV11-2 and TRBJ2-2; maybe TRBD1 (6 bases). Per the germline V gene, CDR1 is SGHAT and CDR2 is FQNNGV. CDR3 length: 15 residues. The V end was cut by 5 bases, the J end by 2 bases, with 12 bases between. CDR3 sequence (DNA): TGTGCCAGCAGCCAGTGGACAGACAACACCGGGGAGCTGTTTTTT. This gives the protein CASSQWTDNTGELFF.

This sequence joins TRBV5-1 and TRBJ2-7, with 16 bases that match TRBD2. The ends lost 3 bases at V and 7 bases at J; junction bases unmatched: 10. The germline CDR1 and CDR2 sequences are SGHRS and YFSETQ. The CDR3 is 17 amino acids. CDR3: CASSSGLAGGPRREQYF. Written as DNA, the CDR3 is TGCGCCAGCAGCTCGGGACTAGCGGGAGGGCCGCGGAGAGAGCAGTACTTC.

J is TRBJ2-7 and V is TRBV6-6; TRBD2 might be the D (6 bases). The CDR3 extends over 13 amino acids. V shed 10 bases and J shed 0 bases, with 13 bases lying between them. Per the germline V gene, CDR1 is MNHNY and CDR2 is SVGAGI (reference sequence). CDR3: CATSGLSSYEQYF. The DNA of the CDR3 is TGTGCCACTTCGGGACTGAGCTCCTACGAGCAGTACTTC.

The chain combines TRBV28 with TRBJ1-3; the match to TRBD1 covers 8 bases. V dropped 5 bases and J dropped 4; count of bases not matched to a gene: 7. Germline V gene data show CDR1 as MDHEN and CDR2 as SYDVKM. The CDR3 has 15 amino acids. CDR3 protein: CASSLTGGLGNTIYF. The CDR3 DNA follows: TGTGCCAGCAGTCTCACAGGGGGACTGGGAAACACCATATATTTT. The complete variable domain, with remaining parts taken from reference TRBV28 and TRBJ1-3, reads DVKVTQSSRYLVKRTGEKVFLECVQDMDHENMFWYRQDPGLGLRLIYFSYDVKMKEKGDIPEGYSVSREKKERFSLILESASTNQTSMYLCASSLTGGLGNTIYFGEGSWLTVV.